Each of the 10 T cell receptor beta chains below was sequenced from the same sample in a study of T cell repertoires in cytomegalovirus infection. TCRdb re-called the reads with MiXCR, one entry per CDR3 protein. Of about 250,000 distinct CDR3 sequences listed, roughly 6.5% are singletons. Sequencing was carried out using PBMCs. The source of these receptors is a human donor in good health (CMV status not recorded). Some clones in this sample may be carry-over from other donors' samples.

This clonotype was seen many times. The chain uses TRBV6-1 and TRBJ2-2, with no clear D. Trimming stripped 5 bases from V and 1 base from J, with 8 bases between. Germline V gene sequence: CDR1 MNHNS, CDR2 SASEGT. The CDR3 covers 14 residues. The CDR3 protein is CASSYTGNTGELFF. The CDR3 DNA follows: TGTGCCAGCAGTTATACCGGGAACACCGGGGAGCTGTTTTTT.

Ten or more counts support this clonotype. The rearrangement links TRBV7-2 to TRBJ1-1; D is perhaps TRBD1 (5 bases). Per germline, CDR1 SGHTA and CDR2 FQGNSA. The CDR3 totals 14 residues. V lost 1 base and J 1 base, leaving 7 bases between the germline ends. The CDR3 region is CASSLGGGNTEAFF. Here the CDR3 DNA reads TGTGCCAGCAGCTTAGGGGGGGGGAACACTGAAGCTTTCTTT. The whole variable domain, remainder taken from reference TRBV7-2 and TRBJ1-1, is GAGVSQSPSNKVTEKGKDVELRCDPISGHTALYWYRQSLGQGLEFLIYFQGNSAPDKSGLPSDRFSAERTGGSVSTLTIQRTQQEDSAVYLCASSLGGGNTEAFFGQGTRLTVV.

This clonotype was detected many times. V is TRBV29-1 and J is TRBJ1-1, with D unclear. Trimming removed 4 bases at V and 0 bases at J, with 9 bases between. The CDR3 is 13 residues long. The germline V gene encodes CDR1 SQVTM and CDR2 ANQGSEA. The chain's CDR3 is CSVGEIMNTEAFF. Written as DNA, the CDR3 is TGCAGCGTTGGTGAGATCATGAACACTGAAGCTTTCTTT. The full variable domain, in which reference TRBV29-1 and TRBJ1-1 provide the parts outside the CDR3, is SAVISQKPSRDICQRGTSLTIQCQVDSQVTMMFWYRQQPGQSLTLIATANQGSEATYESGFVIDKFPISRPNLTFSTLTVSNMSPEDSSIYLCSVGEIMNTEAFFGQGTRLTVV.

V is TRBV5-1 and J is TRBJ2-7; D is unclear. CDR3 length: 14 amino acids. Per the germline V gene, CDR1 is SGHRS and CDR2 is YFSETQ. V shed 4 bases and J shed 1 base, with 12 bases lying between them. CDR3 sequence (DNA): TGCGCCAGCAGCCCCGATACAAATTCCTACGAGCAGTACTTC. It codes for CASSPDTNSYEQYF.

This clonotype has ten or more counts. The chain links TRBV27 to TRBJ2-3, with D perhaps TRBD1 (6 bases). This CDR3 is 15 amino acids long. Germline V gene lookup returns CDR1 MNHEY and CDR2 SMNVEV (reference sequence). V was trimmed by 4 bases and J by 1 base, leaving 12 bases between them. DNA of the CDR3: TGTGCCAGCAGTTCTCCGTGGACAGGCACAGATACGCAGTATTTT. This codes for CASSSPWTGTDTQYF.

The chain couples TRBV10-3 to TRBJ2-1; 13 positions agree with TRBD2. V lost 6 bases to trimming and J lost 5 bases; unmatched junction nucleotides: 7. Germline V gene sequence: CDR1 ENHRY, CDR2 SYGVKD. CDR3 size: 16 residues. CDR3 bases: TGTGCCATCAGCACGAGCGGGACTAGCGGGAACAATGAGCAGTTCTTC. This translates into CAISTSGTSGNNEQFF.

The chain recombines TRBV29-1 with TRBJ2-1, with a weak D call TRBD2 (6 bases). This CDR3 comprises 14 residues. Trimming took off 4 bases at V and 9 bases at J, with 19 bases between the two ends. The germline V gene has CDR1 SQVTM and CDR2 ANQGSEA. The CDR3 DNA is TGCAGCGTTGGACGTCCTGGACCCGGGGGTGAGCAGTTCTTC. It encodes CSVGRPGPGGEQFF.

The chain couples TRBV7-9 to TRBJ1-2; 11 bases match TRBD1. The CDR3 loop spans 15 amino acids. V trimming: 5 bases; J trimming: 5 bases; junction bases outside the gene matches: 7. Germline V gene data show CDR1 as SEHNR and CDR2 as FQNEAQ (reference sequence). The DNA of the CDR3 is TGTGCCAGCAGCATGGGACAGGGGGTCGGGTATGGCTACACCTTC. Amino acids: CASSMGQGVGYGYTF.

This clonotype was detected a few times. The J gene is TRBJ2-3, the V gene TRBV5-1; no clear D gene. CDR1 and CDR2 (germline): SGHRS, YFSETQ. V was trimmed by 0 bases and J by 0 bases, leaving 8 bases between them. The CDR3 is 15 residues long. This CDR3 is CASSLEIPSTDTQYF. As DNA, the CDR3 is TGCGCCAGCAGCTTGGAGATACCCAGCACAGATACGCAGTATTTT. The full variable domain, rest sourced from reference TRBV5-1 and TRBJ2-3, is KAGVTQTPRYLIKTRGQQVTLSCSPISGHRSVSWYQQTPGQGLQFLFEYFSETQRNKGNFPGRFSGRQFSNSRSEMNVSTLELGDSALYLCASSLEIPSTDTQYFGPGTRLTVL.

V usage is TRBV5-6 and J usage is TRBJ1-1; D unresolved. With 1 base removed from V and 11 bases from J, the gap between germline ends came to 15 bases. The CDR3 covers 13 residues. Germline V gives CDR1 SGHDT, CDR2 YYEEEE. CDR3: CASSLIGSLRAFF. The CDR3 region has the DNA TGTGCCAGCAGCTTGATAGGGTCACTTAGGGCTTTCTTT.